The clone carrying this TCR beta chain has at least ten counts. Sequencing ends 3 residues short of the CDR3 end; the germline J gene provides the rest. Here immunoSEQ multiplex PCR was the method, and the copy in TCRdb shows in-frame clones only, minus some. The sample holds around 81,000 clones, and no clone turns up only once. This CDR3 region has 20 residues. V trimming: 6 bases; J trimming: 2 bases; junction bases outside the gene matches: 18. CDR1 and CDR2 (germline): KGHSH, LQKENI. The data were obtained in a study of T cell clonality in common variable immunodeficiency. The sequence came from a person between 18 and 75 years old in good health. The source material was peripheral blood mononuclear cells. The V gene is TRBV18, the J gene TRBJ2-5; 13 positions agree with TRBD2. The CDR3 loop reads CASSLRGGLAGVGPQETQYF. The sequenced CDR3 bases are TGTGCCAGCTCTCTTCGAGGTGGACTAGCGGGAGTGGGCCCACAAGAGACC. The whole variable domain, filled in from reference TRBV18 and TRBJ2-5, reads NAGVMQNPRHLVRRRGQEARLRCSPMKGHSHVYWYRQLPEEGLKFMVYLQKENIIDESGMPKERFSAEFPKEGPSILRIQQVVRGDSAAYFCASSLRGGLAGVGPQETQYFGPGTRLLVL.